What follows are 6 T cell receptor beta chains derived from one specimen sequenced in a study of read filtering for tumor transcriptome and immune sequencing. From roughly 390 ng of RNA, a library with molecular barcoded alpha/delta and beta/gamma adaptors was made. TCRdb redid the calling of the reads with MiXCR, one entry per CDR3 protein. The sample includes tens of thousands of distinct CDR3 sequences, 15% to 25% of them seen just once. The sample was a population of CD138-negative cells sorted from bone marrow. The receptors stem from a donor aged 40 or older with multiple myeloma.

With respect to this clonotype: Since a much larger clone is just one base distant, this may be a read error. In this CDR3 the conserved last residue, phenylalanine or tryptophan, is missing, so a read error is likely. This rearrangement joins TRBV7-8 to TRBJ2-2; the D gene is possibly TRBD2 (5 bases). This CDR3 contains 15 residues. Germline V gene sequence: CDR1 SGHVS, CDR2 FQNEAQ. The germline V and J ends were trimmed by 1 base and 0 bases, with 6 bases remaining between them. The CDR3 loop is CASSLGGANTGELFL. The CDR3 nucleotides are TGTGCCAGCAGCTTAGGGGGAGCGAACACCGGGGAGCTGTTTCTT.

This clonotype was counted ten times or more. The V call is TRBV5-1, the J call TRBJ2-1; D is unclear. With 4 bases removed from V and 10 bases from J, the gap between germline ends came to 9 bases. Germline values: CDR1 SGHRS, CDR2 YFSETQ. The CDR3 runs to 11 residues. CDR3 sequence (DNA): TGCGCCAGCAGCCTAGATAGGGAGCAGTTCTTC. Translation: CASSLDREQFF.

On this clonotype: This sequence may be a read error, since a much larger clone differs from it by one base. The chain couples TRBV7-9 to TRBJ1-2, with D perhaps matching TRBD1 (6 bases). The CDR3 is made up of 13 amino acids. CDR1 SEHNR and CDR2 FQNEAQ come from the germline V gene (reference sequence). Trimming pared 2 bases from V and 8 bases from J, leaving 12 bases between. The CDR3 nucleotides are TGTGCCAGCAGCTTATTAAGGGGGGCAGGCTACACCTTC. This gives the protein CASSLLRGAGYTF.

This clonotype was detected many times. The rearrangement links TRBV2 to TRBJ2-5; D gene ambiguous. V gave up 8 bases and J gave up 5 bases, with 9 bases separating them. Germline CDR1 and CDR2: SNHLY and FYNNEI. The CDR3 runs to 11 residues. CDR3 in DNA: TGTGCCAGCCGCCTGGGGGAGACCCAGTACTTC. This codes for CASRLGETQYF.

This clonotype was picked up many times. The CDR3 loop is CASSFSRNTEAFF. Here the CDR3 DNA reads TGTGCCAGCAGTTTTAGCAGGAACACTGAAGCTTTCTTT. The chain links TRBV12-3 or TRBV12-4 to TRBJ1-1; no firm D call. The CDR3 extends over 13 amino acids. Trimming stripped 3 bases from V and 1 base from J, with 6 bases between.

The sample holds a few counts of this clonotype. The chain has TRBV5-4 and TRBJ2-7; D gene ambiguous. Trimming cost V 2 bases and J 6 bases, with 9 bases left between them. Germline CDR1 SGHNT, CDR2 YYREEE (reference sequence). The CDR3 is made up of 12 amino acids. The CDR3 here is CASSFTAPEQYF. For the CDR3, the DNA is TGTGCCAGCAGCTTTACAGCACCCGAGCAGTACTTC.